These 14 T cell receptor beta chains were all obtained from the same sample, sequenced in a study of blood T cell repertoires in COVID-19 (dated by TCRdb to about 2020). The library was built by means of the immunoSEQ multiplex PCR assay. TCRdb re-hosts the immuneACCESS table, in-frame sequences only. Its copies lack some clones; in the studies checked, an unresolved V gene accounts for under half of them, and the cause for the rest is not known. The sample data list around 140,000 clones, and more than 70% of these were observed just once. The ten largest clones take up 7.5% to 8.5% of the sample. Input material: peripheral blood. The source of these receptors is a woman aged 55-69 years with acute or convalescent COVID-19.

The DNA of the CDR3 is TGTGCCAGCAGTGATGTGCTAACGGGATACAATGAGCAGTTCTTC. Its translation: CASSDVLTGYNEQFF. This chain uses TRBV6-1 with TRBJ2-1; D is perhaps TRBD2 (5 bases). This CDR3 region has 15 residues. V was shortened by 3 bases and J by 4 bases, with 13 bases between the two germline ends. Germline-derived CDR1 and CDR2 are MNHNS and SASEGT.

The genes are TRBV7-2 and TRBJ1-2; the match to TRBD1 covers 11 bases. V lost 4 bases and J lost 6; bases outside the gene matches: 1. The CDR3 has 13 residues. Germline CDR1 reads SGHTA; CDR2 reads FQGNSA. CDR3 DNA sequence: TGTGCCAGCAGCTCGGGACAGGGGGATGGCTACACCTTC. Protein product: CASSSGQGDGYTF.

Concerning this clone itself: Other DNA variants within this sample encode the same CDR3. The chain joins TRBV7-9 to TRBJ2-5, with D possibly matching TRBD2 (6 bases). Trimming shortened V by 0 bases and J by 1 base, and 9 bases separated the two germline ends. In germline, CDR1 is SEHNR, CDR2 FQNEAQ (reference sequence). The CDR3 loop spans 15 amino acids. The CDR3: CASSLAGGGQETQYF. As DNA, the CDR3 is TGTGCCAGCAGCTTAGCCGGGGGTGGCCAAGAGACCCAGTACTTC.

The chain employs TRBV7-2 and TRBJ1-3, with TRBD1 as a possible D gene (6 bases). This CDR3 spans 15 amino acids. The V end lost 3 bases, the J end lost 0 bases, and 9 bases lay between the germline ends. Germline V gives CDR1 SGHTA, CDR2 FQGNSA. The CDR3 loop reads CASSLTGSSGNTIYF. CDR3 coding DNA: TGTGCCAGCAGCTTGACAGGCAGCTCTGGAAACACCATATATTTT.

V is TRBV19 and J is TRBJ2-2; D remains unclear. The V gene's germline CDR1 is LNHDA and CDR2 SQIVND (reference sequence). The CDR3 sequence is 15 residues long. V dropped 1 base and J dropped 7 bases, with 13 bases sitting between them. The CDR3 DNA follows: TGTGCCAGTAGTATAGCCCCCGTACCGGGCGGGGAGCTGTTTTTT. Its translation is CASSIAPVPGGELFF.

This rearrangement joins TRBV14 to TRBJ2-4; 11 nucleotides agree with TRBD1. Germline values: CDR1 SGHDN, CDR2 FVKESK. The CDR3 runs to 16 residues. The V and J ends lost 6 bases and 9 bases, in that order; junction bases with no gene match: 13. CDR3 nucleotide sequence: TGTGCCAGCAGTCTCGGACAGGGGGCGTCCCAAGCCATTCAGTACTTC. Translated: CASSLGQGASQAIQYF. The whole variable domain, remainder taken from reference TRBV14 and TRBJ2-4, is EAGVTQFPSHSVIEKGQTVTLRCDPISGHDNLYWYRRVMGKEIKFLLHFVKESKQDESGMPNNRFLAERTGGTYSTLKVQPAELEDSGVYFCASSLGQGASQAIQYFGAGTRLSVL.

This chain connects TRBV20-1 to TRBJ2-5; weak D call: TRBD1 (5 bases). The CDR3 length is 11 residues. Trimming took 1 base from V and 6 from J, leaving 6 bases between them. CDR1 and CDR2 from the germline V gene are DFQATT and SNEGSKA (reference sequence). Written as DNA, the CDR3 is TGCAGTGCTAGAGGGGGCCAGACCCAGTACTTC. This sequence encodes CSARGGQTQYF.

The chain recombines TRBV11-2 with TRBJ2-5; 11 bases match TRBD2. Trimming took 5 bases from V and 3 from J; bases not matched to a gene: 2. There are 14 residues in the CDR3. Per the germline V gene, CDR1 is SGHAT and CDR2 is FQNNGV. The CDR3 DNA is TGTGCCAGCAGCCCACTAGCGGGGGAAGAGACCCAGTACTTC. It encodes CASSPLAGEETQYF. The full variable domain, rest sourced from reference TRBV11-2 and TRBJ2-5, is EAGVAQSPRYKIIEKRQSVAFWCNPISGHATLYWYQQILGQGPKLLIQFQNNGVVDDSQLPKDRFSAERLKGVDSTLKIQPAKLEDSAVYLCASSPLAGEETQYFGPGTRLLVL.

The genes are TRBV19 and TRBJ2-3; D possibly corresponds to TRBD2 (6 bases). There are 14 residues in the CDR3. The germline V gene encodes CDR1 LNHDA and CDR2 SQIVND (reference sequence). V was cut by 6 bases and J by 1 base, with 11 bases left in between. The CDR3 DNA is TGTGCCAGTAGGGACGGGGGTCGCACAGATACGCAGTATTTT. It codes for CASRDGGRTDTQYF. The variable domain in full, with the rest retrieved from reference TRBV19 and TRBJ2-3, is DGGITQSPKYLFRKEGQNVTLSCEQNLNHDAMYWYRQDPGQGLRLIYYSQIVNDFQKGDIAEGYSVSREKKESFPLTVTSAQKNPTAFYLCASRDGGRTDTQYFGPGTRLTVL.

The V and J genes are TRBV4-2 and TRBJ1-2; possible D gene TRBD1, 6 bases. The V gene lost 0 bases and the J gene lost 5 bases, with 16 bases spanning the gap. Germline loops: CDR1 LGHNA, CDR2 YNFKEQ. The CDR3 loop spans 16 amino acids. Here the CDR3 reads CASSQEFRGGGYGYTF. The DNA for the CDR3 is TGTGCCAGCAGCCAAGAATTCCGGGGGGGCGGTTATGGCTACACCTTC.

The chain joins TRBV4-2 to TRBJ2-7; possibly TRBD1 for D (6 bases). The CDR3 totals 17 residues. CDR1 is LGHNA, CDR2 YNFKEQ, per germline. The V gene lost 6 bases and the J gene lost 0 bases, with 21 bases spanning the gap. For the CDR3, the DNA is TGTGCCAGCAGTCCCTCCCCGACAGGCTACATCTCCTACGAGCAGTACTTC. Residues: CASSPSPTGYISYEQYF.

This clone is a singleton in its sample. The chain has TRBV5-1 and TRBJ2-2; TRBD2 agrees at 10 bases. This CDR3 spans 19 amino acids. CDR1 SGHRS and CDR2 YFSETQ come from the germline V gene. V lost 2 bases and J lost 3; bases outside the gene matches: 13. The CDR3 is CASSLRRASGGADTGELFF. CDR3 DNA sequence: TGCGCCAGCAGCTTACGCCGGGCGAGCGGGGGGGCCGACACCGGGGAGCTGTTTTTT.

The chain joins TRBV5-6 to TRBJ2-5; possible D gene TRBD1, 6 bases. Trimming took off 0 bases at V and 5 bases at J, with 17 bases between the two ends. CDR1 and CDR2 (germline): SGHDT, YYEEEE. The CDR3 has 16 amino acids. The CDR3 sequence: CASSLVSDRRRETQYF. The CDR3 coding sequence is TGTGCCAGCAGCTTGGTTTCCGACAGGAGGAGGGAGACCCAGTACTTC. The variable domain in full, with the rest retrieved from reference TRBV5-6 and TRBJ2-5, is DAGVTQSPTHLIKTRGQQVTLRCSPKSGHDTVSWYQQALGQGPQFIFQYYEEEERQRGNFPDRFSGHQFPNYSSELNVNALLLGDSALYLCASSLVSDRRRETQYFGPGTRLLVL.

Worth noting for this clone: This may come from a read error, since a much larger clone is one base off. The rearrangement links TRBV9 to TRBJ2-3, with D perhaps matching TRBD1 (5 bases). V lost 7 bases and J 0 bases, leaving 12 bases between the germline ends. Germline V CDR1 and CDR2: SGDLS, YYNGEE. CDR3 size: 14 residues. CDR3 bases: TGTGCCAGCGGCTTCAGGGATAGCACAGATACGCAGTATTTT. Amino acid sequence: CASGFRDSTDTQYF.